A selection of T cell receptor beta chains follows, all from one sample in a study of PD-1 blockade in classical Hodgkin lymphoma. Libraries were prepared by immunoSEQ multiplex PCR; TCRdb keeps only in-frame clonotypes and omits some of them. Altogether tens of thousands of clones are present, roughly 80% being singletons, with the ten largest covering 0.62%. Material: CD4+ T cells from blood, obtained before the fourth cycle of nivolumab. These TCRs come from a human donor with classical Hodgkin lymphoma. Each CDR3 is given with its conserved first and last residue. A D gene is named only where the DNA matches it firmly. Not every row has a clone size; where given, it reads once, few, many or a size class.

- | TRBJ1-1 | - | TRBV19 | TGTGCCAGTAGTATCCACAGCCGGAACACTGAAGCTTTCTTT | CASSIHSRNTEAFF
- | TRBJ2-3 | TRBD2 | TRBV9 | TGTGCCAGCAGCGTAGTTAGCGGGGTGGATACGCAGTATTTT | CASSVVSGVDTQYF
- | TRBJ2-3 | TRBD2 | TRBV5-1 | TGCGCCAGCAGCTTGACCCCTAGCGGGGGAGATACGCAGTATTTT | CASSLTPSGGDTQYF
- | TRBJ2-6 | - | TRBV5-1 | TGCGCCAGCAGCTTAGGGTCCCTGGGTGGGGCCAACGTCCTGACTTTC | CASSLGSLGGANVLTF
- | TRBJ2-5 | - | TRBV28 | TGTGCCAGCCTCGACGGATTCCAAGAGACCCAGTACTTC | CASLDGFQETQYF
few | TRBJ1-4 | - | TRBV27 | TGTGCCAGCAGTTTTCGGAGAACCCGGACAAGTGTAAATGAAAAACTGTTTTTT | CASSFRRTRTSVNEKLFF
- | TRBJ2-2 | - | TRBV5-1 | TGCGCCAGCAGCATGGTCAGCACCGGGGAGCTGTTTTTT | CASSMVSTGELFF
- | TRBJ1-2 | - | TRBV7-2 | TGTGCCAGCAGCGAACAGCCGCGGGGTGGCTACACCTTC | CASSEQPRGGYTF
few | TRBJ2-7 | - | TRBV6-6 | TGTGCCAGCAGGCCACAGGGACCCTACGAGCAGTACTTC | CASRPQGPYEQYF
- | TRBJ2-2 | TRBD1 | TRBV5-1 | TGCGCCAGCAGCGGAACGACAGGGCCCGGGGAGCTGTTTTTT | CASSGTTGPGELFF
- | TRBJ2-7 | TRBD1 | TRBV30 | TGTGCCTGGCAAGCGACAGGGAGCTCCTACGAGCAGTACTTC | CAWQATGSSYEQYF
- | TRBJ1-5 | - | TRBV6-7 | TGTGCCAGCAGTACCGACAGGCATTATAGCAATCAGCCCCAGCATTTT | CASSTDRHYSNQPQHF
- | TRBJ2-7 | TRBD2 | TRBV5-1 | TGCGCCAGCAGCTTATCGAGCGGGGGGTACTACGAGCAGTACTTC | CASSLSSGGYYEQYF
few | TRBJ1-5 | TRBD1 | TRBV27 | TGTGCCAGCAGATCGACAGGGAGCCAGCCCCAGCATTTT | CASRSTGSQPQHF
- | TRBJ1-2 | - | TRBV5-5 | TGTGCCAGCAGCCAGGTGGGCAGCTATGGCTACACCTTC | CASSQVGSYGYTF
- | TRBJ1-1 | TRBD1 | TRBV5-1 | TGCGCCAGCAGCAGCCGACAGGGGTCGAACACTGAAGCTTTCTTT | CASSSRQGSNTEAFF
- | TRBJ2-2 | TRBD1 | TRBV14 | TGTGCCAGCAGCCACCGACAGGGGAGGAACGGGGAGCTGTTTTTT | CASSHRQGRNGELFF
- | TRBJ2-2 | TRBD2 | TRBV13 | TGTGCCAGCAGCGTAGCCCCACGACTAGCGGGGGGCCCGAACACCGGGGAGCTGTTTTTT | CASSVAPRLAGGPNTGELFF
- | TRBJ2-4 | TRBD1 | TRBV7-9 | TGTGCCAGCAGCTTAGGAGGACAGGGGGCCGCCGGGGGGACTCAGTACTTC | CASSLGGQGAAGGTQYF
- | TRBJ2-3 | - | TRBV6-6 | TGTGCCGGTCGTGGGACAGATACGCAGTATTTT | CAGRGTDTQYF
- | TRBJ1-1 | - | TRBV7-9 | TGTGCCAGCAGCCGCTCTGTGAACACTGAAGCTTTCTTT | CASSRSVNTEAFF
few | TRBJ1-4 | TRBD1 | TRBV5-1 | TGCGCCAGCAGCTCGACAGGGAATGGAGGTGAAAAACTGTTTTTT | CASSSTGNGGEKLFF
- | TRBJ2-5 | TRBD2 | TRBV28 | TGTGCCAGCAGTTTCCTCGATCTAGCGGGCCCTGAGACCCAGTACTTC | CASSFLDLAGPETQYF
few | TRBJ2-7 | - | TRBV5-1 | TGCGCCAGCAGCAAACAGGGCTCCTACGAGCAGTACTTC | CASSKQGSYEQYF
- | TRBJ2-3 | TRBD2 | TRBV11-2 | TGTGCCAGCGGCCAACCCTCGGGACTAGTAGCAGATACGCAGTATTTT | CASGQPSGLVADTQYF
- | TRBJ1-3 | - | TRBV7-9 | TGTGCCAGCAGCACGACAGGAAACACCATATATTTT | CASSTTGNTIYF
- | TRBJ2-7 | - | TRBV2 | TGTGCCAGCAGTGATCTAGGTTACGAGCAGTACTTC | CASSDLGYEQYF
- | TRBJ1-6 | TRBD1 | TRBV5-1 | TGCGCCAGCAGCTTGGAGGACAGGGATAATTCACCCCTCCACTTT | CASSLEDRDNSPLHF
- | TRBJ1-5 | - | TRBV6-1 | TGTGCCAGCAGTGAAGTAGTCCCTTTTCAGCCCCAGCATTTT | CASSEVVPFQPQHF